These T cell receptor beta chains were read from a single sample in a study of control samples from healthy donors and cancer patients. Only in-frame clones appear in the TCRdb table, and some are missing; sequencing was by immunoSEQ multiplex PCR. Found here are around 250,000 clones, over 75% of them singletons; the top ten hold 13%. Sequencing input: PBMCs. The origin of the receptors is a woman aged 55-69 years with lung cancer. The CDR3 runs from the conserved cysteine through the conserved F or W. D genes are given only for firm matches. Expanded clones get a size class; other rows say once, few or many, or leave the size out.

J gene: TRBJ1-6; clone size: .; V gene: TRBV5-1; D gene: TRBD1; CDR3 protein: CASSSETGMETPLHF; CDR3 DNA: TGCGCCAGCAGCTCAGAGACAGGGATGGAGACACCCCTCCACTTT
J gene: TRBJ1-1; clone size: once; V gene: TRBV6-6; D gene: TRBD1; CDR3 protein: CASSRDRDTEAFF; CDR3 DNA: TGTGCCAGCAGCCGGGACAGGGACACTGAAGCTTTCTTT
J gene: TRBJ1-2; clone size: once; V gene: TRBV27; D gene: .; CDR3 protein: CASWPRAGDYGYTF; CDR3 DNA: TGTGCCAGCTGGCCCAGGGCCGGGGACTATGGCTACACCTTC
J gene: TRBJ1-3; clone size: once; V gene: TRBV15; D gene: .; CDR3 protein: CATSMTGGFNTIYF; CDR3 DNA: TGTGCCACCAGCATGACAGGAGGTTTCAACACCATATATTTT
J gene: TRBJ2-1; clone size: .; V gene: TRBV7-9; D gene: TRBD2; CDR3 protein: CASSTTGGGGQYNEQFF; CDR3 DNA: TGTGCCAGCAGTACAACTGGCGGCGGGGGGCAATACAATGAGCAGTTCTTC
J gene: TRBJ2-6; clone size: .; V gene: TRBV7-3; D gene: .; CDR3 protein: CASSPRAGANVLTF; CDR3 DNA: TGTGCCAGCAGCCCCCGGGCTGGGGCCAACGTCCTGACTTTC
J gene: TRBJ2-6; clone size: once; V gene: TRBV21-1; D gene: .; CDR3 protein: CASSERIATTKRANVLTF; CDR3 DNA: TGTGCCAGCAGTGAACGCATAGCTACAACAAAGCGGGCCAACGTCCTGACTTTC
J gene: TRBJ1-1; clone size: .; V gene: TRBV9; D gene: .; CDR3 protein: CASSVGLRGGGNTEAFF; CDR3 DNA: TGTGCCAGCAGCGTAGGACTGCGAGGAGGGGGGAACACTGAAGCTTTCTTT
J gene: TRBJ1-3; clone size: .; V gene: TRBV6-5; D gene: .; CDR3 protein: CASRGPLFSGNTIYF; CDR3 DNA: TGTGCCAGCAGGGGACCCCTCTTCTCTGGAAACACCATATATTTT
J gene: TRBJ1-2; clone size: .; V gene: TRBV28; D gene: TRBD1; CDR3 protein: CASSSGQGIGYGYTF; CDR3 DNA: TGTGCCAGCAGTTCCGGACAGGGGATTGGATATGGCTACACCTTC
J gene: TRBJ1-5; clone size: .; V gene: TRBV10-3; D gene: .; CDR3 protein: CAISEQTRSNQPQHF; CDR3 DNA: TGTGCCATCAGTGAACAGACCCGTAGCAATCAGCCCCAGCATTTT
J gene: TRBJ2-5; clone size: .; V gene: TRBV24-1; D gene: TRBD1; CDR3 protein: CATSARGGQFQETQYF; CDR3 DNA: TGTGCCACCAGTGCCCGAGGGGGACAGTTCCAAGAGACCCAGTACTTC
J gene: TRBJ1-4; clone size: few; V gene: TRBV3-1/TRBV3-2; D gene: .; CDR3 protein: CASSQGNAEKLFF; CDR3 DNA: TGTGCCAGCAGCCAAGGAAACGCGGAAAAACTGTTTTTT
J gene: TRBJ1-1; clone size: .; V gene: TRBV5-1; D gene: .; CDR3 protein: CASSLGILAEIHTEAFF; CDR3 DNA: TGCGCCAGCAGCTTGGGCATTTTGGCAGAAATCCACACTGAAGCTTTCTTT
J gene: TRBJ2-5; clone size: .; V gene: TRBV9; D gene: .; CDR3 protein: CASSEAAWETQYF; CDR3 DNA: TGTGCCAGCTCCGAAGCCGCCTGGGAGACCCAGTACTTC
J gene: TRBJ2-1; clone size: .; V gene: TRBV7-8; D gene: TRBD1; CDR3 protein: CASSLGTGGRYNEQFF; CDR3 DNA: TGTGCCAGCAGCCTAGGGACAGGGGGCCGGTACAATGAGCAGTTCTTC
J gene: TRBJ1-5; clone size: once; V gene: TRBV27; D gene: .; CDR3 protein: CASRAGGISTQPQHF; CDR3 DNA: TGTGCCAGTCGAGCGGGGGGTATCAGTACTCAGCCCCAGCATTTT
J gene: TRBJ1-2; clone size: .; V gene: TRBV6-6; D gene: .; CDR3 protein: CASRLRQVNGYTF; CDR3 DNA: TGTGCCAGCAGGCTACGACAGGTGAACGGCTACACCTTC
J gene: TRBJ2-7; clone size: .; V gene: TRBV27; D gene: .; CDR3 protein: CASSYGTPLYEQYF; CDR3 DNA: TGTGCCAGCAGTTACGGGACACCCCTCTACGAGCAGTACTTC
J gene: TRBJ2-7; clone size: few; V gene: TRBV2; D gene: .; CDR3 protein: CASSDAVKGYEQYF; CDR3 DNA: TGTGCCAGCAGTGATGCAGTTAAAGGCTACGAGCAGTACTTC
J gene: TRBJ1-5; clone size: .; V gene: TRBV28; D gene: .; CDR3 protein: CASSLSSQPQHF; CDR3 DNA: TGTGCCAGCAGTTTATCGAGTCAGCCCCAGCATTTT
J gene: TRBJ1-1; clone size: .; V gene: TRBV5-1; D gene: TRBD1; CDR3 protein: CASRLQGGYLNTEAFF; CDR3 DNA: TGCGCCAGCAGGCTACAGGGGGGGTATTTGAACACTGAAGCTTTCTTT
J gene: TRBJ2-5; clone size: once; V gene: TRBV5-1; D gene: TRBD1; CDR3 protein: CASSRAGQGIGETQYF; CDR3 DNA: TGCGCCAGCAGCAGGGCCGGACAGGGGATCGGGGAGACCCAGTACTTC
J gene: TRBJ1-3; clone size: .; V gene: TRBV5-1; D gene: .; CDR3 protein: CASSLAGAGYGNTIYF; CDR3 DNA: TGCGCCAGCAGCTTGGCCGGCGCAGGGTATGGAAACACCATATATTTT
J gene: TRBJ2-7; clone size: .; V gene: TRBV19; D gene: .; CDR3 protein: CASSNPGERAYEQYF; CDR3 DNA: TGTGCCAGTAGTAACCCCGGGGAGAGGGCCTACGAGCAGTACTTC
J gene: TRBJ2-4; clone size: .; V gene: TRBV2; D gene: .; CDR3 protein: CASSLQGLAKNIQYF; CDR3 DNA: TGTGCCAGCAGTCTGCAGGGGTTAGCCAAAAACATTCAGTACTTC
J gene: TRBJ2-3; clone size: .; V gene: TRBV7-3; D gene: .; CDR3 protein: CASSKSPGTQYF; CDR3 DNA: TGTGCCAGCAGCAAGTCCCCGGGGACGCAGTATTTT
J gene: TRBJ1-5; clone size: few; V gene: TRBV27; D gene: .; CDR3 protein: CASSPHNQPQHF; CDR3 DNA: TGTGCCAGCAGTCCTCACAATCAGCCCCAGCATTTT